The 9 T cell receptor beta chains below come from one sample, sequenced in a study of T cell responses to AZD1222 COVID-19 vaccine. Clones were read by immunoSEQ multiplex PCR, and TCRdb kept only the in-frame ones, dropping some. This sample yields about 78,000 clones, of which 65% to 85% are seen a single time; around 2.8% belongs to the top ten. The sample here was peripheral blood, taken on day 0 of AZD1222 vaccination. These TCRs come from an adult in good health.

The chain recombines TRBV12-3 or TRBV12-4 with TRBJ1-6; 8 bases map to TRBD1. J was trimmed by 7 bases and V by 7 bases; bases with no gene match: 3. The CDR3 consists of 13 residues. CDR3 sequence: CASTGGRNSPLHF. CDR3 DNA sequence: TGTGCCAGCACAGGGGGCAGGAATTCACCCCTCCACTTT.

The chain has TRBV5-1 and TRBJ1-1, with unresolved D. Germline CDR1 reads SGHRS; CDR2 reads YFSETQ. The germline V and J ends were trimmed by 1 base and 1 base, with 11 bases remaining between them. This CDR3 has 15 residues. The CDR3 region has the DNA TGCGCCAGCAGCTTGTCGAGGGTCGGGAACACTGAAGCTTTCTTT. Encoded protein: CASSLSRVGNTEAFF.

This chain uses TRBV24-1 with TRBJ2-1, with D perhaps TRBD1 (6 bases). The CDR3 runs 17 residues. V shed 3 bases and J shed 8 bases, with 22 bases lying between them. Germline V gives CDR1 KGHDR, CDR2 SFDVKD. The CDR3 protein is CATSDAGGGSKDDEQFF. CDR3 coding DNA: TGTGCCACCAGTGATGCTGGTGGGGGCTCTAAGGATGATGAGCAGTTCTTC.

The rearrangement links TRBV27 to TRBJ1-1; possibly TRBD1 for D (5 bases). Germline V lookup: CDR1 MNHEY, CDR2 SMNVEV (reference sequence). The CDR3 length is 13 residues. V dropped 6 bases and J dropped 1 base, with 9 bases sitting between them. For the CDR3, the DNA is TGTGCCAGCAGATATACAGGGAACACTGAAGCTTTCTTT. It yields the protein CASRYTGNTEAFF.

The chain joins TRBV5-1 to TRBJ2-2; D not resolved. Germline CDR1 and CDR2: SGHRS and YFSETQ. Trimming took 1 base from V and 3 from J, leaving 7 bases between them. CDR3 length equals 14 residues. The CDR3 nucleotides read TGCGCCAGCAGCTTGTCGCAAGACACCGGGGAGCTGTTTTTT. Translating it yields CASSLSQDTGELFF. The full variable domain, its missing parts supplied by reference TRBV5-1 and TRBJ2-2, is KAGVTQTPRYLIKTRGQQVTLSCSPISGHRSVSWYQQTPGQGLQFLFEYFSETQRNKGNFPGRFSGRQFSNSRSEMNVSTLELGDSALYLCASSLSQDTGELFFGEGSRLTVL.

There are a few counts of this clone. The genes are TRBV3-1 (or the pseudogene TRBV3-2) and TRBJ2-6; TRBD1 matches at 7 bases. The CDR3 is 16 residues long. J was trimmed by 0 bases and V by 5 bases; bases with no gene match: 4. Germline V CDR1 and CDR2: LGHDT, YNNKEL (reference sequence). CDR3: CASSATGDSGANVLTF. CDR3 coding DNA: TGTGCCAGCAGCGCTACAGGGGACTCTGGGGCCAACGTCCTGACTTTC.

This chain links TRBV27 with TRBJ1-2; D may be TRBD1 (6 bases). The CDR3 consists of 16 residues. Deletions cut 0 bases from V and 3 bases from J, with 14 bases between. Germline lookup yields CDR1 MNHEY and CDR2 SMNVEV (reference sequence). Here the CDR3 DNA reads TGTGCCAGCAGTTTATCGAGGGGGAACGCGGACTATGGCTACACCTTC. Translated: CASSLSRGNADYGYTF.

The V gene is TRBV3-1 (or the pseudogene TRBV3-2), the J gene TRBJ2-3, with TRBD2 matching over 8 bases. Germline trimming cut 11 bases from V and 1 base from J; bases unmatched to any gene: 17. The CDR3 runs to 17 residues. Germline V gives CDR1 LGHDT, CDR2 YNNKEL (reference sequence). The CDR3 is CALNPAGATFCTDTQYF. The CDR3 coding sequence is TGTGCCTTGAACCCAGCGGGGGCCACGTTTTGCACAGATACGCAGTATTTT.

The CDR3 loop reads CASSLLPTGGGSGRFYNEQFF. The CDR3 bases are TGCGCCAGCAGCCTCCTTCCAACAGGCGGAGGTAGCGGGAGGTTCTACAATGAGCAGTTCTTC. This chain connects TRBV5-1 to TRBJ2-1; TRBD2 agrees at 10 bases. This CDR3 is built from 21 residues. V shed 4 bases and J 3 bases; nucleotides not matched to a gene: 22. Per the germline V gene, CDR1 is SGHRS and CDR2 is YFSETQ.